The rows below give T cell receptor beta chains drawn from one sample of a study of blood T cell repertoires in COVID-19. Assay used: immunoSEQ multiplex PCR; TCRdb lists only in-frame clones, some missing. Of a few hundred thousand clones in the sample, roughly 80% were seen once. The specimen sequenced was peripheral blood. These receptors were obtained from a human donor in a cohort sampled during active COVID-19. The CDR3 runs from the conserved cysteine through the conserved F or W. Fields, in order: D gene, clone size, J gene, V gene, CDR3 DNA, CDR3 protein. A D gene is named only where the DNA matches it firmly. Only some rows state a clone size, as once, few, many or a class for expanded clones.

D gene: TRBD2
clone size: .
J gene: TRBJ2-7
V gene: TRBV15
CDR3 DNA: TGTGCCACCAGCAGAGTTCTAGCGGGGCTATCCTACGAGCAGTACTTC
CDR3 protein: CATSRVLAGLSYEQYF

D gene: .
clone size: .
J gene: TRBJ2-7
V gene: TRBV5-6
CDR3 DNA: TGTGCCAGCAGCTTAGACAAAAGAGCGCAGTACTTC
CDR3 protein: CASSLDKRAQYF

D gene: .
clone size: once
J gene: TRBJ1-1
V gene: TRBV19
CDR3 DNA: TGTGCCAGTAGGGAGGGGAGGAGGAACACTGAAGCTTTCTTT
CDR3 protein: CASREGRRNTEAFF

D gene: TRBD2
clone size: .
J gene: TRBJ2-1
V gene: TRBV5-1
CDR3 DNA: TGCGCCAGCAGCCCGACTAGCGGGCAATACAATGAGCAGTTCTTC
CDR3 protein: CASSPTSGQYNEQFF

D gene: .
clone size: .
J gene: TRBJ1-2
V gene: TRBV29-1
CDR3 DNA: TGCAGCGTTGATACGGGAGCTGGCTACACCTTC
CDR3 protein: CSVDTGAGYTF

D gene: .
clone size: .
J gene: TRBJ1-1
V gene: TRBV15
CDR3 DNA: TGTGCCACCAGCCCTCGGGTAGAGACTGAAGCTTTCTTT
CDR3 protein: CATSPRVETEAFF

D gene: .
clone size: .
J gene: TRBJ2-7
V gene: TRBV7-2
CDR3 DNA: TGTGCCAGCAGCCAGACCTATGGGACTTCCTACGAGCAGTACTTC
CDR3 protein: CASSQTYGTSYEQYF

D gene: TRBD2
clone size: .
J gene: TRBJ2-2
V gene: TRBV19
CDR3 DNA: TGTGCCAGTAGTTTTTTCCCCCGGACTAGTGACACCGGGGAGCTGTTTTTT
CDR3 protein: CASSFFPRTSDTGELFF

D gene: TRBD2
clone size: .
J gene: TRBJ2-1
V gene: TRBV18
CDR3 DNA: TGTGCCAGCTCACCTTTTAGCGGGAGGGCCCCCAATGAGCAGTTCTTC
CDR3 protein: CASSPFSGRAPNEQFF

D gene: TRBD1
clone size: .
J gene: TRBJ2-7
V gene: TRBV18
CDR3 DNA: TGTGCCAGCTCACTTACGACAGGGCCCGGCGAGCAGTACTTC
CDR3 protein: CASSLTTGPGEQYF

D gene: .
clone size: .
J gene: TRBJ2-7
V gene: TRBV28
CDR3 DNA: TGTGCCAGCAGTTTACAGGGTTCCTCCTACGAGCAGTACTTC
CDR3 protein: CASSLQGSSYEQYF

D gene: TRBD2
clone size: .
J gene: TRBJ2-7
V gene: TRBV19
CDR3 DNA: TGTGCCAGTAGTTCCAAGACTAGCGGGAGCGACGAGCAGTACTTC
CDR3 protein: CASSSKTSGSDEQYF

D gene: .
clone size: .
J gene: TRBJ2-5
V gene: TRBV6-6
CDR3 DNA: TGTGCCAGCAGAGACACGCAAGAGACCCAGTACTTC
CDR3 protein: CASRDTQETQYF

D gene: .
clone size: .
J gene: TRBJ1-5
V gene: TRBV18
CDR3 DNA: TGTGCCAGCTCACCGGGAGTAAATAGCAATCAGCCCCAGCATTTT
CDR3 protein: CASSPGVNSNQPQHF

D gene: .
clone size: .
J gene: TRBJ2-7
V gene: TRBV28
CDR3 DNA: TGTGCCAGCAACCCCGCAGACGCGGGCGTGGGCGAGCAGTACTTC
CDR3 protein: CASNPADAGVGEQYF

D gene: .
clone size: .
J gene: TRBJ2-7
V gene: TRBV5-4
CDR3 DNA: TGTGCCAGCAGTTCGGGACTCCCCTACGAGCAGTACTTC
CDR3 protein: CASSSGLPYEQYF

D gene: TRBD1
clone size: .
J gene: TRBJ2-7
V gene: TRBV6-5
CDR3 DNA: TGTGCCAGCCGCCGGGACAGGGCTTACGAGCAGTACTTC
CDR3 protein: CASRRDRAYEQYF

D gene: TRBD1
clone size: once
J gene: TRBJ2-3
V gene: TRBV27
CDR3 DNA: TGTGCCAGCAGTTCACACAGGGGGCACACAGATACGCAGTATTTT
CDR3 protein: CASSSHRGHTDTQYF

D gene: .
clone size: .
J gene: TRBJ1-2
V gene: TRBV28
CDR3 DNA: TGTGCCAGCAGCCCGCTAGTCGAGGGCTACACCTTC
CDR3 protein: CASSPLVEGYTF

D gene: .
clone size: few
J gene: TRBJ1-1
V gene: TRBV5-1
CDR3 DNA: TGCGCCAGCAGCGTAACGACAGGGAACACTGAAGCTTTCTTT
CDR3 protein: CASSVTTGNTEAFF

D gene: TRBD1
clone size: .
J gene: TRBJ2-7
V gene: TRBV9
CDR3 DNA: TGTGCCAGCAGCGCGGGGACAGTTCCAGAGCAGTACTTC
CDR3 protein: CASSAGTVPEQYF

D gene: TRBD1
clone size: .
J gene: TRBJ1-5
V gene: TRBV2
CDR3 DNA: TGTGCCAGCAGTGAATTTAAGGGGGCCATAACTTATAGCAATCAGCCCCAGCATTTT
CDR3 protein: CASSEFKGAITYSNQPQHF

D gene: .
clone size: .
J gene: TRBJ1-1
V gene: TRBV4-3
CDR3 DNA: TGCGCCAGCAGCCACGGGGGATTTGAAGCTTTCTTT
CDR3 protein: CASSHGGFEAFF

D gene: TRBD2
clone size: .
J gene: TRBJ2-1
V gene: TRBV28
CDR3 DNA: TGTGCCAGCAGTTTATCTCTAGCGGGAAAGCTCAATGAGCAGTTCTTC
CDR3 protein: CASSLSLAGKLNEQFF

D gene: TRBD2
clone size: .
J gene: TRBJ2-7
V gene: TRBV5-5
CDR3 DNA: TGTGCCAGCAGTCCCGGACTAGCGGGAGAGTATTCCTACGAGCAGTACTTC
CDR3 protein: CASSPGLAGEYSYEQYF

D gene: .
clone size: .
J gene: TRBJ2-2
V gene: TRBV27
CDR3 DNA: TGTGCCAGCAGTTTGGGACTTAACACCGGGGAGCTGTTTTTT
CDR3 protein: CASSLGLNTGELFF

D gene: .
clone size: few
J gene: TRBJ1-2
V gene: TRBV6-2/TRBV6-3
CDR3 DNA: TGTGCCAGCAGTACTAGACAAGTCTATGGCTACACCTTC
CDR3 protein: CASSTRQVYGYTF

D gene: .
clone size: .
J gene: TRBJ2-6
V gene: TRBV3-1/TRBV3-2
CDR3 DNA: TGTGCCAGCAGCCCCCGTTCGTCAGGGGCGCGTGGCTCTGGGGCCAACGTCCTGACTTTC
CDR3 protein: CASSPRSSGARGSGANVLTF

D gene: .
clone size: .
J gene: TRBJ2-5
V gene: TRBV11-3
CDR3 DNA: TGTGCCAGCAGCCCGGGCACAGGGAAGGGGCAAGAGACCCAGTACTTC
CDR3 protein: CASSPGTGKGQETQYF

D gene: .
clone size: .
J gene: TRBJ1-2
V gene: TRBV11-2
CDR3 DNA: TGTGCCAGCAGCTTTGGGGAGAACGGCTACACCTTC
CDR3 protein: CASSFGENGYTF

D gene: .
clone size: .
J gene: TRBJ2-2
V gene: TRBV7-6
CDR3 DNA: TGTGCCAGCAGCTTAGGGACTCACACCGGGGAGCTGTTTTTT
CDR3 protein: CASSLGTHTGELFF

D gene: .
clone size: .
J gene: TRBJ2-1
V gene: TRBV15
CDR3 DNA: TGTGCCACCAGCCTCTACAATGAGCAGTTCTTC
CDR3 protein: CATSLYNEQFF

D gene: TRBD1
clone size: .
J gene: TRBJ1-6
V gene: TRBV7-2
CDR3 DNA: TGTGCCAGCAGCTTAGATCAGGGGGGTGGATCACCCCTCCACTTT
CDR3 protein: CASSLDQGGGSPLHF

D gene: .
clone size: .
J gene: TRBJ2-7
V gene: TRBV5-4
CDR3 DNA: TGTGCCAGCAGCTTGTACCAGGGTGGCGACGAGCAGTACTTC
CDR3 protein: CASSLYQGGDEQYF

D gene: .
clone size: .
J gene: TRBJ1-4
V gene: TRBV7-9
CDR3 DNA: TGTGCCAGCAGCTTTCAGCAGGGTTCCGAAAAACTGTTTTTT
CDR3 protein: CASSFQQGSEKLFF

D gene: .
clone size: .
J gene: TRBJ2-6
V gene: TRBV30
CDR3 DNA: TGTGCCTGGAGTGGGGGGCCTGGGGCCAACGTCCTGACTTTC
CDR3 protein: CAWSGGPGANVLTF

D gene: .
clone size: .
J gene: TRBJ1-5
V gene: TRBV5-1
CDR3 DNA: TGCGCCAGCAGCTTCGGGGTGGGGAATCAGCCCCAGCATTTT
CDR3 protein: CASSFGVGNQPQHF

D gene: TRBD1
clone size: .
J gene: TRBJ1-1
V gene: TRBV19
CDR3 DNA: TGTGCCAGTAGTATCGTAGGGGGCGCGGGAGCTTTCTTT
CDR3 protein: CASSIVGGAGAFF

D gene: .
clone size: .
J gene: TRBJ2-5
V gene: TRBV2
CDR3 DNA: TGTGCCAGCACTCAGGGAAAAGAGACCCAGTACTTC
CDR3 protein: CASTQGKETQYF

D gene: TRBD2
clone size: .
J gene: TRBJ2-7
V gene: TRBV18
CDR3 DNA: TGTGCCAGCTCACCACAAGGATCGGGAGGTTCCTACGAGCAGTACTTC
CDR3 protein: CASSPQGSGGSYEQYF

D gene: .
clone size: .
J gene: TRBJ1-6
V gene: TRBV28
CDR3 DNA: TGTGCCAGCCTAAGGGGGGGCGCCTCCTATAATTCACCCCTCCACTTT
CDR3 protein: CASLRGGASYNSPLHF

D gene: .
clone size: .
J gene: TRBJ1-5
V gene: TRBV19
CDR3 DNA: TGTGCCAGTTCCGTAGTTTATAGCAATCAGCCCCAGCATTTT
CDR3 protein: CASSVVYSNQPQHF

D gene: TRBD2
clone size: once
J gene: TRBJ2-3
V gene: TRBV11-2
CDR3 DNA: TGTGCCAGCAGCCGACAACTAGCGGGAGGGCCGGGTACGCAGTATTTT
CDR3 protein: CASSRQLAGGPGTQYF

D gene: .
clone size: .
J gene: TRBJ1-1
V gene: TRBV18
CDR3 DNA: TGTGCCAGCTCACCAATCGGTCTAGGGCGGGGAATCACTGAAGCTTTCTTT
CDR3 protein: CASSPIGLGRGITEAFF

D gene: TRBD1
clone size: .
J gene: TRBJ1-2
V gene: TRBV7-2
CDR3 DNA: TGTGCCAGCAGCCCCCTCAAGGGACAGGGGAACTATGGCTACACCTTC
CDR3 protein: CASSPLKGQGNYGYTF

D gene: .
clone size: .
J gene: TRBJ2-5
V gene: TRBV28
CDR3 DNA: TGTGCCAGCAGTATCCTTAGCGGTGAGGCAGAGACCCAGTACTTC
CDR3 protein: CASSILSGEAETQYF

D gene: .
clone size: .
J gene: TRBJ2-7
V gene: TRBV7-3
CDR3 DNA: TGTGCCAGCAGCCGGCGACAGGCGTGGTTCGAGCAGTACTTC
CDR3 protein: CASSRRQAWFEQYF

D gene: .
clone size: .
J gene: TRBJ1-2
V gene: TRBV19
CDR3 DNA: TGTGCCAGTAGTATAGAGACACAGCTCTATGGCTACACCTTC
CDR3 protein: CASSIETQLYGYTF

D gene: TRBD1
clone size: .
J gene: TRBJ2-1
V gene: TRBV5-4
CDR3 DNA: TGTGCCAGCAGCCTCGGACAGGACCCATACAATGAGCAGTTCTTC
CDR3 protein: CASSLGQDPYNEQFF

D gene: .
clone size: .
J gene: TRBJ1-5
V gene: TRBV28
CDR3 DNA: TGTGCCAGCAGTTTTCCGGGGTTTCAGCCCCAGCATTTT
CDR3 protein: CASSFPGFQPQHF

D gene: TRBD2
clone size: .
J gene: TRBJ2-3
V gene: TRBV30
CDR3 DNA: TGTGCCTGGAGTAGCGGGAGCGGAGATACGCAGTATTTT
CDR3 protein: CAWSSGSGDTQYF

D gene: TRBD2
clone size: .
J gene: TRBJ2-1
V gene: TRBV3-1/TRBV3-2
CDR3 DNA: TGTGCCAGCAGCCAGCTAGCGGGGTTAGATAGTGAGCAGTTCTTC
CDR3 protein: CASSQLAGLDSEQFF

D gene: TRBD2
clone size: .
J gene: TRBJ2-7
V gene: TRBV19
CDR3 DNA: TGTGCCAGTAGTCGTGGACTAGCGGGAACCCTCGAGCAGTACTTC
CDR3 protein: CASSRGLAGTLEQYF

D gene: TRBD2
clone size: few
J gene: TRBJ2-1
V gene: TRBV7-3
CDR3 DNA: TGTGCCAGCGGCGCGGGGGACAATGAGCAGTTCTTC
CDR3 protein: CASGAGDNEQFF